These T cell receptor beta chains were read from a single sample in a study of control samples from healthy donors and cancer patients. The method was immunoSEQ multiplex PCR; TCRdb's version includes in-frame clones alone and lacks a portion of them. The sample records roughly 200,000 clones, around 94% being singletons. Sequenced material: blood. These receptor sequences come from a man between 50 and 59 years old in good health. Both conserved end residues are part of each CDR3. D genes are given only for firm matches. Size tells how often a clone was seen (once, few, many) or the class of an expanded clone, and some rows leave it out.

v_call,d_call,j_call,clone_size,cdr3_nt,cdr3_aa
TRBV19,-,TRBJ1-1,-,TGTGCCAGTAGCAGGGGTCGTGCAGGGAACACTGAAGCTTTCTTT,CASSRGRAGNTEAFF
TRBV12-3/TRBV12-4,-,TRBJ2-4,-,TGTGCCAGCACGGACGACAGAGGGGTCATTCAGTACTTC,CASTDDRGVIQYF
TRBV9,-,TRBJ1-4,-,TGTGCCAGTTCAGCACGGGCCCTCAATGAAAAACTGTTTTTT,CASSARALNEKLFF
TRBV3-1/TRBV3-2,-,TRBJ2-7,once,TGTGCCAGCAGCCAAGATGGAATGGCAACCCGTCTGTACTTC,CASSQDGMATRLYF
TRBV24-1,-,TRBJ2-1,-,TGTGCCACCAGCTCCACAGGGTATTACAATGAGCAGTTCTTC,CATSSTGYYNEQFF
TRBV20-1,-,TRBJ2-1,-,TGCAGTGCTCCAGGACTAAATGAGCAGTTCTTC,CSAPGLNEQFF
TRBV19,-,TRBJ2-1,-,TGTGCCAGTAGTGTCCCAGGGGGGCGGAAGTTCTTC,CASSVPGGRKFF
TRBV6-5,-,TRBJ1-2,-,TGTGCCAGCAGTTACTCGGCGGACTATGGCTACACCTTC,CASSYSADYGYTF
TRBV2,-,TRBJ1-4,-,TGTGCCAGCAGTCGCCAGGGGAATGAAAAACTGTTTTTT,CASSRQGNEKLFF
TRBV7-2,-,TRBJ1-1,-,TGTGCCAGCAGCCGAGTAGGGGTGACTGAAGCTTTCTTT,CASSRVGVTEAFF
TRBV2,TRBD2,TRBJ2-1,-,TGTGCCTCCCAGGAGCGGGGCTTCTACAATGAGCAGTTCTTC,CASQERGFYNEQFF
TRBV2,-,TRBJ1-5,-,TGTGCCAGCAGTGATAAGGCGGCGGATCAGCCCCAGCATTTT,CASSDKAADQPQHF
TRBV6-2/TRBV6-3,TRBD1,TRBJ1-2,-,TGTGCCAGCAGTTTCGGACAGGCGAATGGATATGGCTACACCTTC,CASSFGQANGYGYTF
TRBV2,-,TRBJ2-7,-,TGTGCCAGCAGTGTAGAGAGAATCCCCGACTTC,CASSVERIPDF
TRBV6-2/TRBV6-3,TRBD1,TRBJ1-5,-,TGTGCCAGCAGTTACGGGAGGACAGGGATTCACAATCAGCCCCAGCATTTT,CASSYGRTGIHNQPQHF
TRBV30,TRBD1,TRBJ1-2,-,TGTGCCTGGAGGCTGGACAGGGTCTATGGCTACACCTTC,CAWRLDRVYGYTF
TRBV6-2/TRBV6-3,-,TRBJ1-2,-,TGTGCCAGCAGTAACAGGGACGACTACACCTTC,CASSNRDDYTF
TRBV5-1,-,TRBJ2-5,-,TGCGCCAGCAGCTCCGGACAGGAGGGAGAGACCCAGTACTTC,CASSSGQEGETQYF
TRBV27,-,TRBJ2-1,-,TGTGCCAGCAGTGGCACTAGCAATGAGCAGTTCTTC,CASSGTSNEQFF
TRBV29-1,-,TRBJ1-3,-,TGCAGCGTTGAATTACAGCTCTCTGGAAACACCATATATTTT,CSVELQLSGNTIYF
TRBV5-4,-,TRBJ2-7,-,TGTGCCAGCAGCTCCGGGTCGAAAGACGAGCAGTACTTC,CASSSGSKDEQYF
TRBV5-1,-,TRBJ1-2,once,TGCGCCAGTACGGACACGCAGGCTGGGGGCTACACCTTC,CASTDTQAGGYTF
TRBV4-3,-,TRBJ1-2,-,TGCGCCAGCAGCCAAGAAGGCTATGGCTACACCTTC,CASSQEGYGYTF
TRBV5-4,TRBD1,TRBJ1-2,-,TGTGCCAGCAGGCGGAACAGGGGTGGGAACTATGGCTACACCTTC,CASRRNRGGNYGYTF
TRBV13,-,TRBJ2-7,-,TGTGCCAGCAGCTTAGGGCAGGGAGCCTACGAGCAGTACTTC,CASSLGQGAYEQYF
TRBV7-9,TRBD1,TRBJ2-1,-,TGTGCCAGCAGCTTAGGACAGGGGGCCCACAATGAGCAGTTCTTC,CASSLGQGAHNEQFF
TRBV7-2,-,TRBJ1-6,once,TGTGCCAGCAGCTTAGAGGGGGGAGACAATTCACCCCTCCACTTT,CASSLEGGDNSPLHF
TRBV7-3,-,TRBJ2-2,-,TGTGCCAGCAGTCTAGAAGGCGTTTACACCGGGGAGCTGTTTTTT,CASSLEGVYTGELFF
TRBV5-1,TRBD1,TRBJ2-1,few,TGCGCCAGCAGCTTGTGGGGACAGGGCGGCAATGAGCAGTTCTTC,CASSLWGQGGNEQFF
TRBV5-6,TRBD1,TRBJ2-3,-,TGTGCCAGCAGCTTGGGACAGGGGCCAGGTGTAGATACGCAGTATTTT,CASSLGQGPGVDTQYF
TRBV9,-,TRBJ2-5,-,TGTGCCAGCAGCGTAGGATCAGGGTCCACACAAGAGACCCAGTACTTC,CASSVGSGSTQETQYF
TRBV6-5,TRBD2,TRBJ2-3,-,TGTGCCAGCAGGATGACTAGCCGGGCAGATACGCAGTATTTT,CASRMTSRADTQYF
TRBV19,-,TRBJ2-3,-,TGTGCCAGTAGTAAGGGGTGGGATACGCAGTATTTT,CASSKGWDTQYF
TRBV19,TRBD1,TRBJ1-1,once,TGTGCCAGTAGAGGACAGGGGTTCACTGAAGCTTTCTTT,CASRGQGFTEAFF
TRBV5-6,-,TRBJ1-1,-,TGTGCCAGCAGCTTGGTTCCCGCGGGGACTGAAGCTTTCTTT,CASSLVPAGTEAFF
TRBV19,TRBD1,TRBJ1-5,once,TGTGCCAGTAGCCCAGAGGGGGCCGGGCAGCCCCAGCATTTT,CASSPEGAGQPQHF
TRBV6-4,-,TRBJ1-1,-,TGTGCCAGCAGTCTACAGGGCCGTTTGACGGAAGCTTTCTTT,CASSLQGRLTEAFF
TRBV6-5,-,TRBJ1-2,few,TGTGCCAGTCGACGGGCTAACTATGGCTACACCTTC,CASRRANYGYTF
TRBV7-6,TRBD1,TRBJ2-3,-,TGTGCCAGCAGCTTCTACGGACAGGGGGCTCCGGGGGATACGCAGTATTTT,CASSFYGQGAPGDTQYF
TRBV5-1,-,TRBJ1-2,-,TGCGCCAGCAGCTTGGCCGGTAGGGGTGGCTACACCTTC,CASSLAGRGGYTF
TRBV29-1,-,TRBJ1-1,few,TGCAGCGTAGCCGCGTCCAGGGTCAGAGGGAACACTGAAGCTTTCTTT,CSVAASRVRGNTEAFF
TRBV19,-,TRBJ2-7,-,TGTGCCAGTACCCAGACCTCAGGGACCCGCTACGAGCAGTACTTC,CASTQTSGTRYEQYF
TRBV14,-,TRBJ2-2,-,TGTGCCAGCAGCCAAGATCACGGTGGGGTCCCCGGGGAGCTGTTTTTT,CASSQDHGGVPGELFF
TRBV6-1,-,TRBJ2-1,once,TGTGCCAGCAGTGAACCCCCCGTTTCGCATGAGCAGTTCTTC,CASSEPPVSHEQFF